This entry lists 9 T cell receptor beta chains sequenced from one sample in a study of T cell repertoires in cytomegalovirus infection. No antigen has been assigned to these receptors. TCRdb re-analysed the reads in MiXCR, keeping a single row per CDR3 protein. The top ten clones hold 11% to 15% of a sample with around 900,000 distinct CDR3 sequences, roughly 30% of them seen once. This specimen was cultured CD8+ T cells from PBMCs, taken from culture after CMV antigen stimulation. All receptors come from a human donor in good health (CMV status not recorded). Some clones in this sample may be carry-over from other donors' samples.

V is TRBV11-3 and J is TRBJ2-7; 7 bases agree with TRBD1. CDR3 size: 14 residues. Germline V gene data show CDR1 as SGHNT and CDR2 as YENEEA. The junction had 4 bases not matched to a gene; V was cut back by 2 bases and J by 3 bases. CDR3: CASSLKGGLYEQYV. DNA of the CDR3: TGTGCCAGCAGCTTAAAAGGGGGCCTCTACGAGCAGTACGTC.

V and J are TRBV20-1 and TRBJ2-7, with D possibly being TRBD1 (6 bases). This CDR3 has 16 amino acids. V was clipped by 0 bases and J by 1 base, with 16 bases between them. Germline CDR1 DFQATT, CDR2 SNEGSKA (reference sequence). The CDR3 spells CSARDLKTQGSYEQYF. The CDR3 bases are TGCAGTGCTAGAGATTTAAAGACGCAGGGGTCCTACGAGCAGTACTTC.

The DNA of the CDR3 is TGCAGTGCTAGAGGGGGGCTACACAATGAGCAGTTCTTC. Translating gives CSARGGLHNEQFF. The genes are TRBV20-1 and TRBJ2-1; tentative D call: TRBD1 (6 bases). V was shortened by 1 base and J by 5 bases, with 9 bases between the two germline ends. The CDR3 contains 13 residues. Germline V gene lookup returns CDR1 DFQATT and CDR2 SNEGSKA (reference sequence).

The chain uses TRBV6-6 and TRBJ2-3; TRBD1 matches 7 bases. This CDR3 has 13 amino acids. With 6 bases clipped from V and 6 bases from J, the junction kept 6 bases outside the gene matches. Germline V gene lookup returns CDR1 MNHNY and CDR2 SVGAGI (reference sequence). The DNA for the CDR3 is TGTGCCAGCAGCCGTAAACAGGGGGATACGCAGTATTTT. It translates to CASSRKQGDTQYF.

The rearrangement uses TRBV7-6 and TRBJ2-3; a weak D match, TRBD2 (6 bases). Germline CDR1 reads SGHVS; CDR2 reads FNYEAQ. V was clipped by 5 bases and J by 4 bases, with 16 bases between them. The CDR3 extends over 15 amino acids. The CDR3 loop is CASSPFSGVPDTQYF. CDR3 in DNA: TGTGCCAGCAGCCCCTTCTCGGGGGTTCCAGATACGCAGTATTTT.

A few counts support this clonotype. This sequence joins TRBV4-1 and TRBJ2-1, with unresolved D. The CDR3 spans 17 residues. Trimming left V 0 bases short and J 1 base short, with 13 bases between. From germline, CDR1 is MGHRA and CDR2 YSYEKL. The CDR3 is CASSQDLAPRSYNEQFF. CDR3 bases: TGCGCCAGCAGCCAAGACTTGGCTCCTAGATCCTACAATGAGCAGTTCTTC.

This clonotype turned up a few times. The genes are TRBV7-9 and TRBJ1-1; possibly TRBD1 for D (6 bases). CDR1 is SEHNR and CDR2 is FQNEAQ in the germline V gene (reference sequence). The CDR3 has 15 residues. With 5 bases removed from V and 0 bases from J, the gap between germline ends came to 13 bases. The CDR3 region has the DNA TGTGCCAGCAGCCCTCCCCGGACAGTGAACACTGAAGCTTTCTTT. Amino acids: CASSPPRTVNTEAFF.

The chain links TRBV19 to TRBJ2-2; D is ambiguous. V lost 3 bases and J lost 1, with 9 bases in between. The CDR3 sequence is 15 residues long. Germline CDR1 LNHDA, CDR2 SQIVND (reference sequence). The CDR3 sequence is CASSIWGRNTGELFF. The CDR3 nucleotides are TGTGCCAGTAGTATTTGGGGAAGGAACACCGGGGAGCTGTTTTTT.

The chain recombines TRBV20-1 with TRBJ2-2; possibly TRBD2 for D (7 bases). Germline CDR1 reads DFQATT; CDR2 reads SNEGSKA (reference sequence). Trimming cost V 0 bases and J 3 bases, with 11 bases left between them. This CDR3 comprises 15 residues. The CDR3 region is CSARDLGGDTGELFF. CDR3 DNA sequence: TGCAGTGCTAGAGATCTAGGGGGGGACACCGGGGAGCTGTTTTTT.